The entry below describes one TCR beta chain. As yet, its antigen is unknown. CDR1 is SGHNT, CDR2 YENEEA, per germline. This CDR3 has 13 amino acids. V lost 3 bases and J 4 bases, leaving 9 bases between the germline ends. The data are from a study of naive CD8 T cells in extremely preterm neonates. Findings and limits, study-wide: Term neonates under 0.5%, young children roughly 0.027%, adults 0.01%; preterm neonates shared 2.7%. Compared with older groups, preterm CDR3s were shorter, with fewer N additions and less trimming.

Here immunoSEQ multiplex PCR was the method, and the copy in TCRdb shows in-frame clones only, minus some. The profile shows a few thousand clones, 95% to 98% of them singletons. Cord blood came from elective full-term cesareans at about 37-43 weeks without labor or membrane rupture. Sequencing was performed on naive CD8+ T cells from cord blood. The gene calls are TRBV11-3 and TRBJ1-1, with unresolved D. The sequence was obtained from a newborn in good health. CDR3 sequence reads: CASSFTPTTEAFF. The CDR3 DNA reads TGTGCCAGCAGCTTTACCCCTACCACTGAAGCTTTCTTT.